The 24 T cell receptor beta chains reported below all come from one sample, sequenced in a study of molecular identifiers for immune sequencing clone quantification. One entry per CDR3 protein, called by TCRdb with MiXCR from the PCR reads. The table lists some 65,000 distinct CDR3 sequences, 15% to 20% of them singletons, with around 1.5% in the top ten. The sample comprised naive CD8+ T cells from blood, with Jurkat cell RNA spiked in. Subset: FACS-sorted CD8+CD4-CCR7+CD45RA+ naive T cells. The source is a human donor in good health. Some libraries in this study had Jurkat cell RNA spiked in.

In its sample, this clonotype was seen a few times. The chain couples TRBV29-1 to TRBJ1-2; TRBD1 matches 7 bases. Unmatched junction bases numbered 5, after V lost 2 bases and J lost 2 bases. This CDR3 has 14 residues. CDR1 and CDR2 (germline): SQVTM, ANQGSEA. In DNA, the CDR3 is TGCAGCGTTGAATCAGGGGGACGGAACTATGGCTACACCTTC. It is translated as CSVESGGRNYGYTF.

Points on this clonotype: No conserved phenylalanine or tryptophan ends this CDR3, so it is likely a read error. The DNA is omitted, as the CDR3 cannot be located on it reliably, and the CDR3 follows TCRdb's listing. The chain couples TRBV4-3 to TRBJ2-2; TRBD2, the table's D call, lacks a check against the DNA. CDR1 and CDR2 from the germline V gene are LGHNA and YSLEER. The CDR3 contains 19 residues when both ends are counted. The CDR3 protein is CASSQGYGLAGENTGELVS.

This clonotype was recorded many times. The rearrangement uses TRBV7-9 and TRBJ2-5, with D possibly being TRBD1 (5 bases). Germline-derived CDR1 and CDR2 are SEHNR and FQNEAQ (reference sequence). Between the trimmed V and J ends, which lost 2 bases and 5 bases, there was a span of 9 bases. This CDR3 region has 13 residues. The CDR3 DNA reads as TGTGCCAGCAGCTTAAGGGGTTATGAGACCCAGTACTTC. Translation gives CASSLRGYETQYF.

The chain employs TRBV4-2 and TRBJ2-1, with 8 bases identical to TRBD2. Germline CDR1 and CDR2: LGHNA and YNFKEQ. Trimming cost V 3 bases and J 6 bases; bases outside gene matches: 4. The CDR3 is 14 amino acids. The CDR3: CASSQSAGGNEQFF. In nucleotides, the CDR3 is TGTGCCAGCAGCCAGTCTGCGGGAGGCAATGAGCAGTTCTTC.

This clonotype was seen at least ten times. The CDR3 loop reads CAWMVGFNTGELFF. In DNA form, the CDR3 reads TGTGCCTGGATGGTGGGATTCAACACCGGGGAGCTGTTTTTT. The chain links TRBV30 to TRBJ2-2; D unclear. The germline V gene has CDR1 GTSNPN and CDR2 SVGIG (reference sequence). V lost 4 bases, J lost 2 bases, and 11 bases lay in between. There are 14 residues in the CDR3.

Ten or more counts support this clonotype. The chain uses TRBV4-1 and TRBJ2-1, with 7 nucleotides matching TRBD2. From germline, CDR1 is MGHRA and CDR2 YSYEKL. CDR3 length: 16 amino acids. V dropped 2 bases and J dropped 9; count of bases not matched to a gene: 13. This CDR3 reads CASSQRTSEVTPEQFF. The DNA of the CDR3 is TGCGCCAGCAGCCAAAGAACTAGCGAGGTTACCCCTGAGCAGTTCTTC.

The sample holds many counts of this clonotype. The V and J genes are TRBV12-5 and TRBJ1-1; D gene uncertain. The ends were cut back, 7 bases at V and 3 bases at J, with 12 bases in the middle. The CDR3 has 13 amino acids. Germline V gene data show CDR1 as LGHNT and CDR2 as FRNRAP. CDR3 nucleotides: TGTGCTAGTGCCCCCCTCGGAGACACTGAAGCTTTCTTT. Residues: CASAPLGDTEAFF.

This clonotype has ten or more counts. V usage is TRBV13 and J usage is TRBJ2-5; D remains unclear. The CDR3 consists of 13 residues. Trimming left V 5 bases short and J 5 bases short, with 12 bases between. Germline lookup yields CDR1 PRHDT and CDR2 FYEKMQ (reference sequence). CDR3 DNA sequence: TGTGCCAGCAGCGAGACCCTGAGGGAGACCCAGTACTTC. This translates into CASSETLRETQYF. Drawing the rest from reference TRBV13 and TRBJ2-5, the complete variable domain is AAGVIQSPRHLIKEKRETATLKCYPIPRHDTVYWYQQGPGQDPQFLISFYEKMQSDKGSIPDRFSAQQFSDYHSELNMSSLELGDSALYFCASSETLRETQYFGPGTRLLVL.

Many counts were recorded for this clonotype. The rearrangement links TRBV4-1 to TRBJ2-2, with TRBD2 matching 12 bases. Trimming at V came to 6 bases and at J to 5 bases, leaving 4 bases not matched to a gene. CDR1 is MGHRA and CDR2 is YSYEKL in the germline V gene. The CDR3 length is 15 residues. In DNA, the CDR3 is TGCGCCAGCAGTCTAGCGGGAGGGCCAACCGGGGAGCTGTTTTTT. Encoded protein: CASSLAGGPTGELFF.

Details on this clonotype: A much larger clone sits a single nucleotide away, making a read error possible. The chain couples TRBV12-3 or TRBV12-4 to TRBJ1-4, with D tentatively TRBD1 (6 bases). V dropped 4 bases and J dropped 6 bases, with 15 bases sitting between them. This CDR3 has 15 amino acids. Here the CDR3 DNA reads TGTGCCAGCAGTTCCAGGACAGTAGGCTATGAAAAACTGTTTTTT. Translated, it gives CASSSRTVGYEKLFF.

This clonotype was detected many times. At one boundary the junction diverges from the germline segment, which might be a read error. In DNA, the CDR3 is TGTGCTAGCAGCTTGGGACAGGGAAACGAGCAGTACTTC. It yields the protein CASSLGQGNEQYF. V gene TRBV7-7 combines with J gene TRBJ2-7, with TRBD1 matching over 9 bases. Germline CDR1 is SSHAT and CDR2 is FNYEAQ (reference sequence). This CDR3 comprises 13 residues.

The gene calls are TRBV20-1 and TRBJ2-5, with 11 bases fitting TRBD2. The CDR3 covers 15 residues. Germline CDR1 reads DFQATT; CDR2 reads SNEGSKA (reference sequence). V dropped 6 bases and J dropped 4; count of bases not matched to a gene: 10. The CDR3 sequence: CSANAKGTSGETQYF. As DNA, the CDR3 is TGCAGTGCAAACGCCAAAGGGACTAGCGGAGAGACCCAGTACTTC.

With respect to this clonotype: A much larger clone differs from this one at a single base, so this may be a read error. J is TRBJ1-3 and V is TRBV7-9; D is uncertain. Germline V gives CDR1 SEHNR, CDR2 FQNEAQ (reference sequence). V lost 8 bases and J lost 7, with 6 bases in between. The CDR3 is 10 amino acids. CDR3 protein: CASGLNTIYF. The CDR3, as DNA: TGTGCCAGCGGCCTCAACACCATATATTTT.

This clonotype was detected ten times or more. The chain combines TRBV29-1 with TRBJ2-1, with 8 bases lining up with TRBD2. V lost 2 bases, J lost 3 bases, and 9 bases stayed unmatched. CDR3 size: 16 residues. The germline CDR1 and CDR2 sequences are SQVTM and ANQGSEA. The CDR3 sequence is CSVEKTSGTNYNEQFF. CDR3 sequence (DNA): TGCAGCGTTGAAAAAACTAGCGGAACGAACTACAATGAGCAGTTCTTC.

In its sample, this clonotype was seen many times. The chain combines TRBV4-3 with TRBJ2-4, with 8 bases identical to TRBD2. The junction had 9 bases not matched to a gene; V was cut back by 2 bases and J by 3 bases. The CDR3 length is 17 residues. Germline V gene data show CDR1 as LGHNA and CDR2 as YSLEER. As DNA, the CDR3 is TGCGCCAGCAGCCAACCTCCGGCGGGGGGTCTCAAAAACATTCAGTACTTC. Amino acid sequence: CASSQPPAGGLKNIQYF.

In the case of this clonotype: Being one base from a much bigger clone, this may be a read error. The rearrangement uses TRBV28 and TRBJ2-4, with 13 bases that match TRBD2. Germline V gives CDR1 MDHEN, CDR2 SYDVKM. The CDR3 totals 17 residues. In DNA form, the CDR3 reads TGTGCCAGCAGTTTATTTGGACTAGCGGGGGCCAGAAACATTCAGTACTTC. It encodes CASSLFGLAGARNIQYF.

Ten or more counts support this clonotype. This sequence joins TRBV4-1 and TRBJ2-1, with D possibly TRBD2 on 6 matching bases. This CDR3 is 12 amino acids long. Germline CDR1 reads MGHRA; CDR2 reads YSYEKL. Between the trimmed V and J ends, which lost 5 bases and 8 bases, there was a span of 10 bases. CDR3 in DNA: TGCGCCAGCAGCTTAACTAGCTATGAGCAGTTCTTC. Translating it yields CASSLTSYEQFF.

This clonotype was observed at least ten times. The CDR3 bases are TGTGCCAGTAGTACCCCCCCCCGGGGACCCCAGCATTTT. It translates to CASSTPPRGPQHF. This chain connects TRBV19 to TRBJ1-5; D not resolved. V lost 4 bases and J 10 bases, leaving 14 bases between the germline ends. This CDR3 has 13 amino acids. CDR1 and CDR2 (germline): LNHDA, SQIVND (reference sequence).

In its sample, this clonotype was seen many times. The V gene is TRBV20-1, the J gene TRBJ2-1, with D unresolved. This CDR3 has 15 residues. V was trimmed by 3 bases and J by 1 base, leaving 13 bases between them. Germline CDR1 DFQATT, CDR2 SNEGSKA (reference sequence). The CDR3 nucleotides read TGCAGTGCTAGTAGCCTCGGAGTTTCCTACAATGAGCAGTTCTTC. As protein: CSASSLGVSYNEQFF.

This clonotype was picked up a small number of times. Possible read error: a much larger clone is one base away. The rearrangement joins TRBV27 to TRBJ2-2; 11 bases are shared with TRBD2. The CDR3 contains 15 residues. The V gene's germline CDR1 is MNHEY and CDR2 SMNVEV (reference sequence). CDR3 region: CAGSRGTSGTGELFF. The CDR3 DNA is TGTGCCGGCAGCCGCGGGACTAGCGGTACCGGGGAGCTGTTTTTT.

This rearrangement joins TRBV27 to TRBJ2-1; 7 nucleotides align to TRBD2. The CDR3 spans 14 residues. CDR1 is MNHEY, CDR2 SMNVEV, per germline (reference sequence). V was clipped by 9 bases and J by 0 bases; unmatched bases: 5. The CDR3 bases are TGTGCCAGTTCAGCGGGATACTCCTACAATGAGCAGTTCTTC. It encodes CASSAGYSYNEQFF.

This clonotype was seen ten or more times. This chain's CDR3 is CATSDLRRNTGELFF. The CDR3 DNA sequence: TGTGCCACCAGTGATTTGAGGCGCAACACCGGGGAGCTGTTTTTT. The J gene is TRBJ2-2, the V gene TRBV24-1; D uncertain. The CDR3 loop spans 15 amino acids. The V gene's germline CDR1 is KGHDR and CDR2 SFDVKD. V dropped 0 bases and J dropped 2 bases, with 6 bases sitting between them.

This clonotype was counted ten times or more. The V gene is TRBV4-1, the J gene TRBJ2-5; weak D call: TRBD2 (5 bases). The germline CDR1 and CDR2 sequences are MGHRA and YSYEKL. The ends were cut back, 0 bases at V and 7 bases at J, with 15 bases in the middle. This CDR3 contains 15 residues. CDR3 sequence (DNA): TGCGCCAGCAGCCAAGATCCGCTAGCTATAGGGACCCAGTACTTC. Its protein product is CASSQDPLAIGTQYF.

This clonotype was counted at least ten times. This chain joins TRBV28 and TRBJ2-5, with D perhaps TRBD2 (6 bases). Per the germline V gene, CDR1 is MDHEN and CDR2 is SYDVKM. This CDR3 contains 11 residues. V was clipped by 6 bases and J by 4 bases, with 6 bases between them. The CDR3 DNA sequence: TGTGCCAGCAGCGGGGGAGAGACCCAGTACTTC. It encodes CASSGGETQYF. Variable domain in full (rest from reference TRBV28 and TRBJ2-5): DVKVTQSSRYLVKRTGEKVFLECVQDMDHENMFWYRQDPGLGLRLIYFSYDVKMKEKGDIPEGYSVSREKKERFSLILESASTNQTSMYLCASSGGETQYFGPGTRLLVL.